The TCR beta chain described here comes from a study of blood T cell repertoires in COVID-19. The CDR3 consists of 16 residues. V shed 1 base and J 6 bases; nucleotides not matched to a gene: 5. Germline values: CDR1 SGHAT, CDR2 FQNNGV. Original methodology: Reference gene primer amplification in the assay estimated nucleated cell counts. Here immunoSEQ multiplex PCR was the method, and the copy in TCRdb shows in-frame clones only, minus some. The V and J calls and clone size were taken over from that table, and D and trimming were inferred from the DNA. The table includes approximately 190,000 clones, 65% to 85% detected once. A PCR-confirmed or clinician-diagnosed COVID-19 case had contacted exposed participants within 2 weeks of entry.

This receptor was obtained from a woman younger than 45 who had been exposed to COVID-19. Sequencing was done on a sample of PBMCs or T cells enriched from blood (not recorded which). J is TRBJ2-2 and V is TRBV11-2; 10 bases align to TRBD1. CDR3 loop: CASSLVGQGTAGELFF. The CDR3 region has the DNA TGTGCCAGCAGCTTAGTGGGACAGGGGACGGCCGGGGAGCTGTTTTTT.